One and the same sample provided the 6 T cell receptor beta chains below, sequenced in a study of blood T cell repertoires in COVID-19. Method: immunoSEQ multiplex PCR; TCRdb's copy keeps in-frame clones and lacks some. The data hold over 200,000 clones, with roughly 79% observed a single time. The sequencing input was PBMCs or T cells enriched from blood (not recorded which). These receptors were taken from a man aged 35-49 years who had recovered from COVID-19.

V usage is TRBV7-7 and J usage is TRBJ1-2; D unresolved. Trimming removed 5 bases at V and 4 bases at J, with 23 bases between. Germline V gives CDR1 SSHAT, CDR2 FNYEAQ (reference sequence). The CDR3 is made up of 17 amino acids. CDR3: CASSPLTHGEVGYGYTF. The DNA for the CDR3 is TGTGCCAGCAGCCCCCTTACGCACGGGGAGGTGGGCTATGGCTACACCTTC.

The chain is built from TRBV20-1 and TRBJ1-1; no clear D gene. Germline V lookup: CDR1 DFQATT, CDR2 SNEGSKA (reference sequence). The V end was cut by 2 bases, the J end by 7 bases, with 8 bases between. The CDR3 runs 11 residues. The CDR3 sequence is CSARNTIEAFF. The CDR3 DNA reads TGCAGTGCTAGAAACACCATTGAAGCTTTCTTT.

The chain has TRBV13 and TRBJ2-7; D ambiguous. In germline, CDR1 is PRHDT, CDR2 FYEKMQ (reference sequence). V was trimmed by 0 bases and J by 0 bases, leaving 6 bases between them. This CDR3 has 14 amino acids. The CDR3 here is CASSLGRSSYEQYF. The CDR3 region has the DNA TGTGCCAGCAGCTTAGGGCGGAGCTCCTACGAGCAGTACTTC.

DNA for the CDR3: TGTGCCAGCAGGCCTCGGGCGGGACTGACCTACGAGCAGTACTTC. Its protein is CASRPRAGLTYEQYF. J is TRBJ2-7 and V is TRBV7-8, with D possibly TRBD2 on 6 matching bases. Germline-derived CDR1 and CDR2 are SGHVS and FQNEAQ. Trimming took 6 bases from V and 2 from J, leaving 17 bases between them. The CDR3 runs 15 residues.

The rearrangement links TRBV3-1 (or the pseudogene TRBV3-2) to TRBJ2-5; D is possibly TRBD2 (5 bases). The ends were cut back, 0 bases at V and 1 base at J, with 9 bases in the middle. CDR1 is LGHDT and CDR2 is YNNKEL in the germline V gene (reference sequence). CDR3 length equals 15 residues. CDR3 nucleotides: TGTGCCAGCAGCCAAGAGTACCGGGGCCAAGAGACCCAGTACTTC. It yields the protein CASSQEYRGQETQYF.

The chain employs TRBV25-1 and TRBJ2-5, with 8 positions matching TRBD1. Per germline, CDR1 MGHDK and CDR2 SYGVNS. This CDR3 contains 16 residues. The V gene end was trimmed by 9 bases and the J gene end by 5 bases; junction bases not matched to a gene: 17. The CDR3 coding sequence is TGTGCCAGAATCCTCAAGGACAGGGTGATTCGCGAGACCCAGTACTTC. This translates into CARILKDRVIRETQYF.